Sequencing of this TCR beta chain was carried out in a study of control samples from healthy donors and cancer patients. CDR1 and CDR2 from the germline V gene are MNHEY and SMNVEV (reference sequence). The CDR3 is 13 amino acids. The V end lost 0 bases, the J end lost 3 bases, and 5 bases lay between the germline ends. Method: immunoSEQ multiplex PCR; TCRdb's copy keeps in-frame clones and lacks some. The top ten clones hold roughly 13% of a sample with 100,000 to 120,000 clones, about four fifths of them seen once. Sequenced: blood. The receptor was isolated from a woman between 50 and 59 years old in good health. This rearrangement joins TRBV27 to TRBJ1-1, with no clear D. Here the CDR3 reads CASSLSGDTEAFF. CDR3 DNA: TGTGCCAGCAGTTTATCCGGTGACACTGAAGCTTTCTTT.